This T cell receptor beta chain is from a study of T cell changes during pregnancy in multiple sclerosis (dated by TCRdb to between 2017 and 2020). The study in broad terms: In women with multiple sclerosis, the researchers looked at how the T cell repertoire shifted as pregnancy progressed.

Looking up the germline V gene yields CDR1 SGHRS and CDR2 YFSETQ. The CDR3 runs 18 amino acids, cysteine and phenylalanine included. Of all the DNA, just the CDR3 is kept, 54 bases in frame from base 1. V loses 2 bases at its end and J loses 0 bases; junction bases beyond the gene matches: 12. This clone was found a few times. No antigen is known for it. No base quality information exists; no much larger clone differs at one position. The library was built by means of the immunoSEQ multiplex PCR assay. TCRdb holds this immuneACCESS table with in-frame rearrangements only. Some clones are missing; in checked studies, unresolved V genes explain under half, and the rest has no known cause. Present in this sample are about 73,000 clones, about nine tenths of which were seen just once. The top ten clonotypes cover over 7.5% of the sample.

The specimen was peripheral blood, collected after pregnancy. This clonotype was obtained from a female donor in good health, enrolled as a control in a pregnancy study. The sequence is built from TRBV5-1 and TRBJ1-1; a stretch of 8 junction bases matches TRBD1. The bases are TGCGCCAGCAGCTTAGGTTATGGGGACAGGAGATTGAACACTGAAGCTTTCTTT. This encodes CASSLGYGDRRLNTEAFF.